This T cell receptor (beta chain) was identified in a study of blood T cell repertoires in COVID-19. Study in general: Collection of acute and convalescent COVID-19 samples took place in the United States, Italy and Spain. Sources were T cells, B-cell-depleted T cells, or PBMCs; the material itself was cDNA or gDNA.

The CDR3 sequence is 14 residues long. Germline-derived CDR1 and CDR2 are SGHTA and FQGNSA. With 8 bases removed from V and 6 bases from J, the gap between germline ends came to 19 bases. The sample holds one count of this clone. Per the original methods: By means of reference gene primer amplification, nucleated cell counts were estimated. The method was immunoSEQ multiplex PCR; TCRdb's version includes in-frame clones alone and lacks a portion of them. D and trimming were read from the DNA, whereas the V and J calls and clone size are those reported in that table. Among hundreds of thousands of clones listed, 83% were seen once.

The sequencing input was peripheral blood. The TCR originated in a woman in her forties or fifties who had recovered from COVID-19. V and J are TRBV7-2 and TRBJ1-1, with D tentatively TRBD1 (6 bases). CDR3 amino acids: CASGSRGGEAEAFF. Written as DNA, the CDR3 is TGTGCCAGCGGCTCTAGGGGGGGGGAGGCTGAAGCTTTCTTT.